This T cell receptor beta chain was sequenced for a study of T cells in Graves' hyperthyroidism and ophthalmopathy. Whole-study results and caveats: Model-based prediction identified ophthalmopathy a median around 6.7 months prior to its onset.

The sample holds a few counts of this clonotype. Its antigen remains unidentified. TCR beta CDR3 sequences were amplified from RNA transcripts. An initial round of RT-PCR targeting the TCR CDR3 relied on the HTBI primer set. TCRdb re-analysed the multiplex PCR reads in MiXCR, keeping a single row per CDR3 protein. The sample lists about 400,000 distinct CDR3 sequences, more than 13% occurring once. It was uncontrolled infection, other autoimmune disease, pregnancy or lactation that excluded patients. For the diagnoses, clinical symptoms, serum thyroxine and TRAb, thyroid ultrasound and orbital computed tomography were used. Using around 10 ml of fresh peripheral blood, PBMCs were prepared. Germline lookup yields CDR1 MGHRA and CDR2 YSYEKL. Trimming stripped 1 base from V and 6 bases from J, with 10 bases between. The CDR3 runs 13 residues.

The gene calls are TRBV4-1 and TRBJ2-7; D uncertain. The sequence was obtained from a woman aged 25 to 39 with Graves' hyperthyroidism. The specimen was blood. CDR3 region: CASSQAPWFEQYF. The DNA for the CDR3 is TGCGCCAGCAGCCAAGCCCCTTGGTTCGAGCAGTACTTC.